A single sample gave rise to the 10 T cell receptor beta chains below, sequenced in a study of regulatory T cells in long-lasting Graves disease. Specified time point: newly diagnosed GD, antithyroid drugs for less than 3 months. PBMC RNA served as the TCR library source. Building the TCR beta libraries relied on iRepertoire HTBI primers, and CDR3 regions underwent Arm-PCR. Via MiXCR, TCRdb re-called the multiplex PCR reads, giving one row per CDR3 protein. The sample records over 350,000 distinct CDR3 sequences, 11% to 15% being singletons. The data were also submitted as part of a second study, on T cells in Graves' hyperthyroidism and ophthalmopathy.

The specimen comprised peripheral blood mononuclear cells (PBMCs), sampled at new diagnosis, from a patient treated with antithyroid drugs. These receptors originate from a woman aged 50 to 60 with Graves disease.

This clonotype showed up many times. In DNA form, the CDR3 reads TGTGCCAGCTCCCATAGCAATCAGCCCCAGCATTTT. Protein sequence: CASSHSNQPQHF. This chain uses TRBV18 with TRBJ1-5, with no clear D. Trimming stripped 6 bases from V and 0 bases from J, with 3 bases between. This CDR3 comprises 12 residues. Germline V CDR1 and CDR2: KGHSH, LQKENI. Full variable domain (remainder filled in from reference TRBV18 and TRBJ1-5): NAGVMQNPRHLVRRRGQEARLRCSPMKGHSHVYWYRQLPEEGLKFMVYLQKENIIDESGMPKERFSAEFPKEGPSILRIQQVVRGDSAAYFCASSHSNQPQHFGDGTRLSIL.

This clonotype appeared many times. This sequence joins TRBV7-3 and TRBJ2-1; 15 bases are a match to TRBD2. The CDR3 covers 16 residues. Germline loops: CDR1 SGHTA, CDR2 FQGTGA. V shed 5 bases and J 7 bases; nucleotides not matched to a gene: 6. The CDR3, as DNA: TGTGCCAGCAGCCCAATCGGGACTAGCGGGGGGAATGAGCAGTTCTTC. Translated, it gives CASSPIGTSGGNEQFF.

The CDR3 DNA sequence: TGTGCCAGCAGATTCAGGACTAGCGGGAGGGATGCGGATACGCAGTATTTT. Translation gives CASRFRTSGRDADTQYF. This chain joins TRBV7-9 and TRBJ2-3, with 15 bases identical to TRBD2. The CDR3 sequence is 17 residues long. V was pared by 6 bases and J by 6 bases, with 10 bases of the junction left unmatched. Germline CDR1 SEHNR, CDR2 FQNEAQ (reference sequence).

This CDR3 reads CASSLRAGRYF. As DNA, the CDR3 is TGTGCCAGCAGCTTAAGAGCGGGAAGGTATTTT. V is TRBV11-2 and J is TRBJ2-3; 7 bases map to TRBD2. The V gene's germline CDR1 is SGHAT and CDR2 FQNNGV. The CDR3 totals 11 residues. Unmatched junction bases numbered 4, after V lost 2 bases and J lost 14 bases.

About this clonotype itself: A much larger clone lies one base from this, so it may be a read error. The V gene is TRBV7-2, the J gene TRBJ1-5; D not certain. The CDR3 extends over 14 amino acids. Germline V CDR1 and CDR2: SGHTA, FQGNSA. CDR3 sequence: CAGSLYLSNQPQHF. CDR3 in DNA: TGTGCCGGCAGCTTATACCTTAGCAATCAGCCCCAGCATTTT.

Turning to this clonotype: The CDR3 ends on some other residue instead of the conserved phenylalanine or tryptophan, so this is likely a read error. This chain joins TRBV3-1 and TRBJ2-5; TRBD2 matches 13 bases. Trimming removed 4 bases from V and 4 bases from J; junction bases left unmatched: 6. Looked up from germline, CDR1 is LGHDT and CDR2 is YNNKEL (reference sequence). The CDR3 is made up of 16 amino acids. Here the CDR3 reads CASSPGLAGVGETQYL. In DNA, the CDR3 is TGTGCCAGCAGCCCTGGACTAGCGGGAGTGGGAGAGACCCAGTACCTC.

Points on this clonotype: A much larger clone lies a single base off, so this may be a read error. J is TRBJ2-7 and V is TRBV28; a weak D match, TRBD2 (5 bases). This CDR3 contains 19 residues. Looked up from germline, CDR1 is MDHEN and CDR2 is SYDVKM. V lost 6 bases and J lost 5, with 32 bases in between. The CDR3 spells CASRTRSIWLSSSRDEQYF. CDR3 nucleotides: TGTGCCAGCAGAACTAGGAGTATTTGGCTGTCAAGTTCAAGGGACGAGCAGTACTTC.

This clonotype has at least ten counts. The junction departs from the called germline gene at one end, perhaps through a read error. V gene TRBV12-3 or TRBV12-4 combines with J gene TRBJ2-7; weak D call: TRBD1 (5 bases). This CDR3 contains 15 residues. DNA for the CDR3: TGTGCCAGCAGCTTAGGGGCCGAGAGCTCCTACGAGCAGTACTTC. Translation: CASSLGAESSYEQYF.

This clonotype was counted at least ten times. This rearrangement joins TRBV10-3 to TRBJ2-7; TRBD2 matches 8 bases. The CDR3 loop spans 14 amino acids. Losses at the gene ends were 6 bases for V and 1 base for J; bases not matched to a gene: 5. Germline assignment: CDR1 ENHRY and CDR2 SYGVKD. CDR3 loop: CAIRSGGSSYEQYF. The CDR3 nucleotides read TGTGCCATCAGGAGCGGGGGAAGTTCCTACGAGCAGTACTTC.

This clonotype was found many times. The CDR3 DNA reads TGTGCCAGCAGCAAACGACTAGCGGGAGGGCATTTTCAAGTCAATGAGCAGTTCTTC. It is translated as CASSKRLAGGHFQVNEQFF. V and J are TRBV13 and TRBJ2-1, with 14 nucleotides matching TRBD2. The CDR3 runs 19 residues. CDR1 and CDR2 from the germline V gene are PRHDT and FYEKMQ (reference sequence). V was pared by 5 bases and J by 6 bases, with 15 bases of the junction left unmatched.